Sequencing of this T cell receptor beta chain was carried out in a study of Ad26.COV2.S vaccination and SARS-CoV-2 variants. Remarks on this clone: Its cognate antigen is unknown.

The CDR3 is made up of 12 amino acids. The V and J ends lost 6 bases and 1 base respectively, with 5 bases between them. Germline V gene sequence: CDR1 SGHTA, CDR2 FQGNSA. TCRdb's copy holds only in-frame clones and misses some; the assay was immunoSEQ multiplex PCR. The table includes roughly 700,000 clones, 80% to 90% detected once. Notes on the study in general: Reportedly, spike-specific CD8+ and CD4+ T cell responses achieved substantial breadth once vaccination had taken place.

As for treatment: about 20 received Ad26.COV2.S at low or high dose, single or two shots; about 5 received placebo; per-sample allocation not given. Day 63 following the first vaccine or placebo injection was when the samples were taken. This sample comprised peripheral blood, obtained in a trial of Ad26.COV2.S vaccine versus placebo. This clonotype originated in a person between 18 and 65 years old who received the Ad26.COV2.S COVID-19 vaccine or a placebo. The rearrangement links TRBV7-2 to TRBJ2-3, with D uncertain. The CDR3 DNA reads as TGTGCCAGCAGTCGGGGCACAGATACGCAGTATTTT. Translating gives CASSRGTDTQYF.